The 16 T cell receptor beta chains below come from one sample, sequenced in a study of cytomegalovirus exposure and HLA in healthy donors. PCR was performed using 60 Vbeta and 13 Jbeta primers. TCRdb's table, derived via immunoSEQ multiplex PCR, lists solely in-frame clones and lacks some. The profile shows more than 110,000 clones, 65% to 80% of them singletons. The sequenced material came from PBMCs. These receptors were obtained from a woman aged 50 to 60 in good health and CMV-seropositive.

The rearrangement uses TRBV11-3 and TRBJ2-3; perhaps TRBD2 as D (6 bases). V was cut by 4 bases and J by 2 bases, with 16 bases left in between. The CDR3 runs to 16 residues. CDR1 is SGHNT and CDR2 is YENEEA in the germline V gene. The DNA for the CDR3 is TGTGCCAGCAGCTCCCCTACGGGGGTCACCACAGATACGCAGTATTTT. Protein: CASSSPTGVTTDTQYF.

The chain is built from TRBV6-1 and TRBJ2-1; 8 bases are shared with TRBD2. V gave up 5 bases and J gave up 8 bases; unmatched junction bases: 8. This CDR3 is built from 14 residues. Per germline, CDR1 MNHNS and CDR2 SASEGT. CDR3 nucleotide sequence: TGTGCCAGCAGTCGGGGGGGCATGACGGATGAGCAGTTCTTC. Protein product: CASSRGGMTDEQFF.

The chain couples TRBV18 to TRBJ2-7; 8 nucleotides agree with TRBD1. Per the germline V gene, CDR1 is KGHSH and CDR2 is LQKENI. The CDR3 is made up of 13 amino acids. Unmatched junction bases numbered 5, after V lost 3 bases and J lost 7 bases. DNA of the CDR3: TGTGCCAGCTCACCGGGACAGGACTTGGAGCAGTACTTC. Amino acid sequence: CASSPGQDLEQYF. Supplemented by reference TRBV18 and TRBJ2-7, the full variable domain reads NAGVMQNPRHLVRRRGQEARLRCSPMKGHSHVYWYRQLPEEGLKFMVYLQKENIIDESGMPKERFSAEFPKEGPSILRIQQVVRGDSAAYFCASSPGQDLEQYFGPGTRLTVT.

The chain couples TRBV28 to TRBJ2-3; a weak D match, TRBD2 (7 bases). From germline, CDR1 is MDHEN and CDR2 SYDVKM. V was clipped by 6 bases and J by 2 bases, with 15 bases between them. This CDR3 region has 15 residues. The CDR3 region is CASRGTGGPTDTQYF. CDR3 in DNA: TGTGCCAGCAGGGGGACGGGGGGCCCCACAGATACGCAGTATTTT.

The rearrangement uses TRBV2 and TRBJ1-5; 7 bases are a match to TRBD1. The germline V gene has CDR1 SNHLY and CDR2 FYNNEI. V trimming: 6 bases; J trimming: 6 bases; junction bases outside the gene matches: 5. The CDR3 loop spans 13 amino acids. CDR3 sequence (DNA): TGTGCCAGCAGCAGGGGGATGGGTCAGCCCCAGCATTTT. Protein product: CASSRGMGQPQHF. Full variable domain (rest looked up from reference TRBV2 and TRBJ1-5): EPEVTQTPSHQVTQMGQEVILRCVPISNHLYFYWYRQILGQKVEFLVSFYNNEISEKSEIFDDQFSVERPDGSNFTLKIRSTKLEDSAMYFCASSRGMGQPQHFGDGTRLSIL.

The rearrangement joins TRBV9 to TRBJ2-3; possibly TRBD1 for D (6 bases). V lost 0 bases and J lost 2, with 10 bases in between. CDR3 length: 15 amino acids. In germline, CDR1 is SGDLS, CDR2 YYNGEE. CDR3 nucleotides: TGTGCCAGCAGCGTAGCTCAGGGGTTCACAGATACGCAGTATTTT. Its protein product is CASSVAQGFTDTQYF.

This chain joins TRBV7-2 and TRBJ2-1, with a possible D match to TRBD1 (6 bases). Per the germline V gene, CDR1 is SGHTA and CDR2 is FQGNSA. CDR3 length equals 15 residues. Trimming shortened V by 3 bases and J by 4 bases, and 13 bases separated the two germline ends. The CDR3 here is CASSLTGIQYNEQFF. The CDR3, as DNA: TGTGCCAGCAGCTTGACAGGAATCCAATACAATGAGCAGTTCTTC.

V usage is TRBV5-8 and J usage is TRBJ2-3; tentatively, D is TRBD2 (6 bases). The CDR3 has 15 residues. CDR1 is SGHTS and CDR2 is YDEGEE in the germline V gene. Trimming left V 6 bases short and J 0 bases short, with 14 bases between. CDR3 DNA: TGTGCCAGCATTTCGGGAGCAACTAGCACAGATACGCAGTATTTT. Protein: CASISGATSTDTQYF.

In DNA form, the CDR3 reads TGTGCCAGTAGTATACAGGCCATGAACACTGAAGCTTTCTTT. Translated: CASSIQAMNTEAFF. V and J are TRBV19 and TRBJ1-1; unclear D gene. Germline CDR1 is LNHDA and CDR2 is SQIVND (reference sequence). V was pared by 2 bases and J by 0 bases, with 7 bases between. CDR3 length: 14 residues.

The chain's CDR3 is CASRRDSWGDREQYF. The DNA of the CDR3 is TGTGCCAGCAGAAGGGACAGTTGGGGCGATCGTGAGCAGTACTTC. The genes are TRBV2 and TRBJ2-7; 7 positions agree with TRBD1. The CDR3 is 15 residues long. Per germline, CDR1 SNHLY and CDR2 FYNNEI. Trimming took 6 bases from V and 7 from J; bases not matched to a gene: 15.

The V gene is TRBV5-1, the J gene TRBJ2-1; D not certain. Per germline, CDR1 SGHRS and CDR2 YFSETQ. The CDR3 sequence is 12 residues long. Trimming removed 0 bases from V and 8 bases from J, with 6 bases in between. The CDR3 region has the DNA TGCGCCAGCAGCTTGGCCGCAGATGAGCAGTTCTTC. Its protein product is CASSLAADEQFF.

The chain links TRBV11-2 to TRBJ2-7; TRBD1 matches at 7 bases. The CDR3 spans 15 residues. Germline CDR1 and CDR2: SGHAT and FQNNGV. The junction had 9 bases not matched to a gene; V was cut back by 5 bases and J by 2 bases. CDR3 sequence (DNA): TGTGCCAGCAGCCCACGGGACAGCTTTGCCTACGAGCAGTACTTC. Translation gives CASSPRDSFAYEQYF.

The CDR3 loop reads CASSAQYLNTEAFF. The CDR3 DNA sequence: TGTGCCAGCTCAGCACAGTACCTGAACACTGAAGCTTTCTTT. The chain is built from TRBV6-5 and TRBJ1-1; D remains ambiguous. Trimming removed 8 bases from V and 0 bases from J, with 13 bases in between. Germline CDR1 MNHEY, CDR2 SVGAGI. The CDR3 runs to 14 residues.

The chain couples TRBV6-6 to TRBJ2-2; D is undetermined. V was trimmed by 5 bases and J by 4 bases, leaving 11 bases between them. The CDR3 runs 14 residues. Per the germline V gene, CDR1 is MNHNY and CDR2 is SVGAGI (reference sequence). CDR3 nucleotides: TGTGCCAGCAGTCCGACTCCGTTCACCGGGGAGCTGTTTTTT. Translation: CASSPTPFTGELFF.

This chain links TRBV5-6 with TRBJ1-2, with D tentatively TRBD1 (5 bases). The CDR3 sequence is 15 residues long. V was pared by 4 bases and J by 3 bases, with 16 bases between. CDR1 SGHDT and CDR2 YYEEEE come from the germline V gene. This chain's CDR3 is CASSPGFGSYYGYTF. In nucleotides, the CDR3 is TGTGCCAGCAGCCCAGGGTTTGGAAGTTACTATGGCTACACCTTC.

The V gene is TRBV6-1, the J gene TRBJ2-3; TRBD2 aligns across 12 bases. In germline, CDR1 is MNHNS, CDR2 SASEGT. Losses at the gene ends were 4 bases for V and 4 bases for J; bases not matched to a gene: 6. The CDR3 loop spans 16 amino acids. The CDR3 DNA is TGTGCCAGCAGTGCCTCCCTAGCGGGGGGGCCAGATACGCAGTATTTT. This gives the protein CASSASLAGGPDTQYF.